The rows below give T cell receptor beta chains drawn from one sample of a study of long-term antiretroviral therapy in people with HIV. Data came from immunoSEQ multiplex PCR; TCRdb stores just in-frame clones and leaves some out. Seen here are 30,000 to 40,000 clones, about 82% observed once, and the top ten hold about 4.3%. The sequencing used unsorted PBMCs, collected about 3.3 years after starting antiretroviral therapy. The receptors stem from a man between 18 and 29 years old with HIV. The CDR3 runs from the conserved cysteine through the conserved F or W. The D gene is left open where the match is weak. Some rows mark clone size as missing; the rest say once, few, many or name a class of expanded clone.

D | J | size | length | V | DNA | CDR3
. | TRBJ1-2 | once | 13 | TRBV6-5 | TGTGCCAGCAGTTACGACGGCAGCTATGGCTACACCTTC | CASSYDGSYGYTF
. | TRBJ1-4 | . | 16 | TRBV6-6 | TGTGCCAGCAGTCCTCAATCAGGGAGCGATAATGAAAAACTGTTTTTT | CASSPQSGSDNEKLFF
TRBD2 | TRBJ2-7 | . | 15 | TRBV27 | TGTGCCAGCAGCCCCTGGCGGGAGCTCGGCTACGAGCAGTACTTC | CASSPWRELGYEQYF
. | TRBJ2-1 | . | 14 | TRBV27 | TGTGCCAGCAGTATAGGGACACCTTACAATGAGCAGTTCTTC | CASSIGTPYNEQFF
. | TRBJ2-1 | . | 13 | TRBV5-4 | TGTGCCAGCAGCTTGTATGTGGTGAATGAGCAGTTCTTC | CASSLYVVNEQFF
. | TRBJ1-1 | . | 15 | TRBV10-3 | TGTGCCATCAGTGAGGAGGTCGGTATGAACACTGAAGCTTTCTTT | CAISEEVGMNTEAFF
. | TRBJ1-1 | . | 14 | TRBV25-1 | TGTGCCAGCAGTGGAGATTGGCAGAACACTGAAGCTTTCTTT | CASSGDWQNTEAFF
. | TRBJ2-7 | . | 12 | TRBV7-9 | TGTGCCAGCGGGGGTAGTAATTACGAGCAGTACTTC | CASGGSNYEQYF
. | TRBJ1-6 | . | 12 | TRBV7-2 | TGTGCCAGCAGCCCACCCAGTTCACCCCTCCACTTT | CASSPPSSPLHF
TRBD1 | TRBJ1-2 | . | 16 | TRBV13 | TGTGCCAGCAGCTTATTAGGGACAGGCAGGGCCTATGGCTACACCTTC | CASSLLGTGRAYGYTF
TRBD2 | TRBJ2-2 | . | 18 | TRBV5-6 | TGTGCCAGCGGGTCCTGGACTAGCGGGAGGTGGTGGACCGGGGAGCTGTTTTTT | CASGSWTSGRWWTGELFF
TRBD1 | TRBJ1-2 | . | 14 | TRBV6-1 | TGTGCCAGCAGTGAAGGAACAGGGGTCGGCGGCTACACCTTC | CASSEGTGVGGYTF
. | TRBJ2-5 | . | 14 | TRBV6-5 | TGTGCCAGCAGTTACGGCTTCTCGGGAGAGACCCAGTACTTC | CASSYGFSGETQYF
. | TRBJ2-5 | . | 15 | TRBV5-1 | TGCGCCAGCTCCCTTTCCCCGGGCCCGGGGGAGACCCAGTACTTC | CASSLSPGPGETQYF
TRBD1 | TRBJ1-1 | . | 11 | TRBV6-5 | TGTGCCAGCAATCGGGGACAGACGGCTTTCTTT | CASNRGQTAFF
TRBD1 | TRBJ2-4 | . | 16 | TRBV15 | TGTGCCACCAGCAGTTCCAAGGGACAGTCCAAAAACATTCAGTACTTC | CATSSSKGQSKNIQYF
. | TRBJ2-2 | few | 13 | TRBV9 | TGTGCCAGCAGCGTAGCAGGGTCCGGGGAGCTGTTTTTT | CASSVAGSGELFF
TRBD2 | TRBJ2-1 | . | 15 | TRBV11-3 | TGTGCCAGCAGCTTAGATCCACGGGAGGGCGGTGAGCAGTTCTTC | CASSLDPREGGEQFF
. | TRBJ1-6 | . | 15 | TRBV4-1 | TGCGCCAGCAGCCAAGTGGGGGCCGAGAATTCACCCCTCCACTTT | CASSQVGAENSPLHF
TRBD2 | TRBJ2-7 | . | 14 | TRBV2 | TGTGCCAGCTGCACTAGCGGGGGGTCCTACGAGCAGTACTTC | CASCTSGGSYEQYF
TRBD2 | TRBJ2-3 | . | 16 | TRBV9 | TGTGCCAGCAGCTTTTTAGCGGGAGCTACCACAGATACGCAGTATTTT | CASSFLAGATTDTQYF
. | TRBJ2-7 | . | 14 | TRBV5-4 | TGTGCCAGCAGCCCCGGACACAACTCCTACGAGCAGTACTTC | CASSPGHNSYEQYF
. | TRBJ1-1 | . | 14 | TRBV18 | TGTGCCAGCTCACCACCGAATGGGGACACTGAAGCTTTCTTT | CASSPPNGDTEAFF
. | TRBJ1-2 | few | 14 | TRBV7-2 | TGTGCCAGCAGCTTAGATCCCAGGGTCTATGGCTACACCTTC | CASSLDPRVYGYTF
. | TRBJ2-7 | . | 14 | TRBV4-1 | TGCGCCAGCAGCCAAAGTCCGCAGGGGTACGAGCAGTACTTC | CASSQSPQGYEQYF
. | TRBJ2-7 | . | 15 | TRBV9 | TGTGCCAGCAGCGTAGGGGCGGAACCGACCTACGAGCAGTACTTC | CASSVGAEPTYEQYF
. | TRBJ1-2 | few | 13 | TRBV11-2 | TGTGCCAGCAGTCCGGATGGCCTTTATGGCTACACCTTC | CASSPDGLYGYTF
TRBD1 | TRBJ1-1 | once | 12 | TRBV28 | TGTGCCAGCAGCCCCAGGGGGCGTGTAGCTTTCTTT | CASSPRGRVAFF
. | TRBJ2-3 | . | 14 | TRBV29-1 | TGCAGCGTTCCAACAGGGTCTCTCACAGATACGCAGTATTTT | CSVPTGSLTDTQYF
. | TRBJ2-3 | . | 15 | TRBV19 | TGTGCCAGTAGTATCGGCGCCACAGGAACAGATACGCAGTATTTT | CASSIGATGTDTQYF
. | TRBJ2-4 | few | 16 | TRBV15 | TGTGCCACCAGCAGGGCCATCAGGGGTCTTAAAAACATTCAGTACTTC | CATSRAIRGLKNIQYF
TRBD1 | TRBJ2-7 | . | 15 | TRBV11-2 | TGTGCCAGCAGCCCCGAAGCAGGGGGCATCTACGAGCAGTACTTC | CASSPEAGGIYEQYF
TRBD1 | TRBJ1-2 | . | 15 | TRBV5-6 | TGTGCCAGCAGCCTCGGGACAGGGCCCCTGGGGGGCTACACCTTC | CASSLGTGPLGGYTF
. | TRBJ2-7 | . | 12 | TRBV12-5 | TGTGCTAGTGGTTCCGGACAGTACGAGCAGTACTTC | CASGSGQYEQYF
TRBD2 | TRBJ2-2 | once | 17 | TRBV7-6 | TGTGCCAGCAGCACGACCTTAGCGGGGTCGAACACCGGGGAGCTGTTTTTT | CASSTTLAGSNTGELFF
. | TRBJ1-3 | . | 15 | TRBV2 | TGTGCCAGCAGACCTACTCAGGGCCCTGGAAACACCATATATTTT | CASRPTQGPGNTIYF
TRBD1 | TRBJ2-7 | . | 13 | TRBV2 | TGTGCCAGCACGGCGCAGGGGGCCTACGAGCAGTACTTC | CASTAQGAYEQYF